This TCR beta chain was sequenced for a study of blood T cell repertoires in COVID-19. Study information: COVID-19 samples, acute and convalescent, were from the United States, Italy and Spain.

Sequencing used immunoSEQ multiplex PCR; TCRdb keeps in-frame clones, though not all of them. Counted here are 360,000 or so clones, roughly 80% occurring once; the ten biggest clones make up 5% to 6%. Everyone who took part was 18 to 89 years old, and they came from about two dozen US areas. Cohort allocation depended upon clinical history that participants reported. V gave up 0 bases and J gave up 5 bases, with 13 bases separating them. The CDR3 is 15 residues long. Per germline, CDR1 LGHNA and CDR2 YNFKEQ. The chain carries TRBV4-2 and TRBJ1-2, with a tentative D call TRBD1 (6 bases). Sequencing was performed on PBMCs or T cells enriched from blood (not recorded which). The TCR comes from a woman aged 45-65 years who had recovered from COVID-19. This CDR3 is CASSQETTGSYGYTF. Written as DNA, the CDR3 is TGTGCCAGCAGCCAAGAAACAACAGGGTCTTATGGCTACACCTTC.